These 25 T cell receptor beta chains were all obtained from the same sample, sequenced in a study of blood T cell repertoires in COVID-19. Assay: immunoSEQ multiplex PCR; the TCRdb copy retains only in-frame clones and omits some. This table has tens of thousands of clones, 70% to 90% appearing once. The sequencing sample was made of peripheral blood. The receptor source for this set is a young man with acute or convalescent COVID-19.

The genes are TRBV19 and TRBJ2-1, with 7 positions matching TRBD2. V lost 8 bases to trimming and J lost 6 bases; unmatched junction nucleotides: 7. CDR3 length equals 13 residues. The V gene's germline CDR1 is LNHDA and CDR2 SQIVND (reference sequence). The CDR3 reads CASAASGSNEQFF. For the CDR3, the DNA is TGTGCCAGTGCGGCTAGCGGATCCAATGAGCAGTTCTTC. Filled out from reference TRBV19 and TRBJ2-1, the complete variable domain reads DGGITQSPKYLFRKEGQNVTLSCEQNLNHDAMYWYRQDPGQGLRLIYYSQIVNDFQKGDIAEGYSVSREKKESFPLTVTSAQKNPTAFYLCASAASGSNEQFFGPGTRLTVL.

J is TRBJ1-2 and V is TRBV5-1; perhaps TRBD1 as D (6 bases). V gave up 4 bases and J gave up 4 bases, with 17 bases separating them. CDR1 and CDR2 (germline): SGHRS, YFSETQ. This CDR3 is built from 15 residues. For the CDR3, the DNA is TGCGCCAGCAGCCCGGTCCCAGGGGAAGGCTATGGCTACACCTTC. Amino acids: CASSPVPGEGYGYTF.

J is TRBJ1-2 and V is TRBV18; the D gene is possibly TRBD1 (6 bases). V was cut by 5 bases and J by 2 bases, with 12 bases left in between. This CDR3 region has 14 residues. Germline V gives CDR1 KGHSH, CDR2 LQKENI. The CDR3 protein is CASSSGVENYGYTF. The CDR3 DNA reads TGTGCCAGCTCATCAGGGGTTGAAAACTATGGCTACACCTTC. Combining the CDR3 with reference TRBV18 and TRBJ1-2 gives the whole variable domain NAGVMQNPRHLVRRRGQEARLRCSPMKGHSHVYWYRQLPEEGLKFMVYLQKENIIDESGMPKERFSAEFPKEGPSILRIQQVVRGDSAAYFCASSSGVENYGYTFGSGTRLTVV.

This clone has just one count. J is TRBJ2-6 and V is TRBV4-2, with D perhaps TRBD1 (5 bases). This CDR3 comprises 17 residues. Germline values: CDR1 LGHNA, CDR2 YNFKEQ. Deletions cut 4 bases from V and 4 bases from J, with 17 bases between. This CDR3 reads CASSLAVRATGANVLTF. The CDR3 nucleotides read TGTGCCAGCAGCCTTGCCGTCAGGGCCACAGGGGCCAACGTCCTGACTTTC.

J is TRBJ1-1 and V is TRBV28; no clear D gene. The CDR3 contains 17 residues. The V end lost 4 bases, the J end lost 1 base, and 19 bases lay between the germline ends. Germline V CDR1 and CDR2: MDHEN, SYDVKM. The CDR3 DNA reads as TGTGCCAGCAGTTCCCCTACCGGGTCCCGAGAGAACACTGAAGCTTTCTTT. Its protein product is CASSSPTGSRENTEAFF.

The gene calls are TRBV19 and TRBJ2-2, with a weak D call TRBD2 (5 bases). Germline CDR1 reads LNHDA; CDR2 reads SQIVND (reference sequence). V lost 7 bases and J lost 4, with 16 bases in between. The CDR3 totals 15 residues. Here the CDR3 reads CASNSASEGTGELFF. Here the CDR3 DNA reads TGTGCCAGTAACTCGGCTAGTGAGGGCACCGGGGAGCTGTTTTTT.

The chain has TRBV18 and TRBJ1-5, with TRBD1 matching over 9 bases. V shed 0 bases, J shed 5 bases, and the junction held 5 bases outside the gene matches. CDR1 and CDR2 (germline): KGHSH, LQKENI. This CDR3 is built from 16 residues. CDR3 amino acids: CASSPPGTGRDQPQHF. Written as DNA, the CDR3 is TGTGCCAGCTCACCACCGGGGACAGGGCGGGATCAGCCCCAGCATTTT.

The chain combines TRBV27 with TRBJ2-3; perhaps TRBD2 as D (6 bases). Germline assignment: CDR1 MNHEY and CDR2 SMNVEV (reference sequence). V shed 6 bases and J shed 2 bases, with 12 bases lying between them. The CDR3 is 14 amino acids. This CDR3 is CASRGGPYTDTQYF. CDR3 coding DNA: TGTGCCAGCAGGGGGGGACCTTACACAGATACGCAGTATTTT.

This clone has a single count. This chain's CDR3 is CASGSRGGGQYF. The CDR3 nucleotides are TGTGCCAGTGGATCCAGGGGAGGGGGACAGTACTTC. The chain has TRBV19 and TRBJ2-7, with D maybe TRBD2 (7 bases). CDR1 and CDR2 from the germline V gene are LNHDA and SQIVND (reference sequence). The CDR3 has 12 residues. Trimming pared 8 bases from V and 10 bases from J, leaving 18 bases between.

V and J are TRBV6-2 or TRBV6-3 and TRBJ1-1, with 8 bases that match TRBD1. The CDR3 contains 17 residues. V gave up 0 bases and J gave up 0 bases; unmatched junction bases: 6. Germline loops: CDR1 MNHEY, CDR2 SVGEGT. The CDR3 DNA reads TGTGCCAGCAGTTACTCGAACAGGGGGGGGATGAACACTGAAGCTTTCTTT. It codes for CASSYSNRGGMNTEAFF.

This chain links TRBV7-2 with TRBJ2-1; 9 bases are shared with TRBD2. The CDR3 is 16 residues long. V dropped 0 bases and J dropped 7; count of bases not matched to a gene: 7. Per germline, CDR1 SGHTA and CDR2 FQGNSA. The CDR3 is CASSLAVAGGINEQFF. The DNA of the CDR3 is TGTGCCAGCAGCTTAGCGGTGGCGGGAGGGATTAATGAGCAGTTCTTC.

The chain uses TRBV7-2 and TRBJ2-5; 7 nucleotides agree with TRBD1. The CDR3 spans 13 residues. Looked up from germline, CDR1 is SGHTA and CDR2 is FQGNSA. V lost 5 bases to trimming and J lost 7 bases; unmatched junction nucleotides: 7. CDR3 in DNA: TGTGCCAGCAGCCGAGACAGGGATGGGACCCAGTACTTC. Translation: CASSRDRDGTQYF.

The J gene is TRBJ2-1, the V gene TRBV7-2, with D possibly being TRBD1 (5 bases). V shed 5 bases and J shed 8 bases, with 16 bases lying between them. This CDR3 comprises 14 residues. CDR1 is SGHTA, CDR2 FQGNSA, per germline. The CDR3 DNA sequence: TGTGCCAGCAGCGAACAATCAGGGTCGGATGAGCAGTTCTTC. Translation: CASSEQSGSDEQFF.

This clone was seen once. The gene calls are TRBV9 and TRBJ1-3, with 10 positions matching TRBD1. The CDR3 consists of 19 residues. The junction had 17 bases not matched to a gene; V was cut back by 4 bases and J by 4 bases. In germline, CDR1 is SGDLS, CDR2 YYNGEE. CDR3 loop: CASSPSIYGDRGWGNTIYF. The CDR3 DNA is TGTGCCAGCAGCCCTTCCATATACGGGGACAGGGGTTGGGGAAACACCATATATTTT.

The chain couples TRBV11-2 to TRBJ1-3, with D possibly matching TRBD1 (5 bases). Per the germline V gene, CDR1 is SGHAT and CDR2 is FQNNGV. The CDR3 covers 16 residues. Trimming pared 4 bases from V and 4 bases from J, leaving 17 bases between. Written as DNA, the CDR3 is TGTGCCAGCAGCTCGGGGAGGGGTCCCCTCGGAAACACCATATATTTT. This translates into CASSSGRGPLGNTIYF.

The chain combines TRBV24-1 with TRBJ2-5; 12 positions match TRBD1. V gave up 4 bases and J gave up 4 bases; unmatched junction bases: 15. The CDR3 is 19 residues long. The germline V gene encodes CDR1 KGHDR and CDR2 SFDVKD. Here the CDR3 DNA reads TGTGCCACCAGTGACACCCCGGGACAGGGGGCGCTAGCCGGAGAGACCCAGTACTTC. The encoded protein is CATSDTPGQGALAGETQYF.

The CDR3 DNA sequence: TGCAGTGCTAGCCTTCGGTCACCCCTCCACTTT. This sequence encodes CSASLRSPLHF. The chain recombines TRBV20-1 with TRBJ1-6; D unclear. Looked up from germline, CDR1 is DFQATT and CDR2 is SNEGSKA (reference sequence). This CDR3 spans 11 amino acids. Trimming stripped 3 bases from V and 10 bases from J, with 7 bases between.

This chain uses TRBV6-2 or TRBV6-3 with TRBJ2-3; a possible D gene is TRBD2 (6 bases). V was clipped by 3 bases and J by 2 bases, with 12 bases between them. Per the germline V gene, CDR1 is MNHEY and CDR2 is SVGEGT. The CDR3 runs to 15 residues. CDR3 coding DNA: TGTGCCAGCAGTTATTTAGCGGACCCCACAGATACGCAGTATTTT. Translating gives CASSYLADPTDTQYF.

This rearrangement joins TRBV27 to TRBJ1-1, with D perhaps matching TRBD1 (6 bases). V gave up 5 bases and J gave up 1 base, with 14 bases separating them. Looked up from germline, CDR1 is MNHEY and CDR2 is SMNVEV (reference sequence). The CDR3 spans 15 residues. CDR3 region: CASSPPGQRNTEAFF. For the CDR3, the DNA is TGTGCCAGCAGTCCGCCGGGACAAAGGAACACTGAAGCTTTCTTT.

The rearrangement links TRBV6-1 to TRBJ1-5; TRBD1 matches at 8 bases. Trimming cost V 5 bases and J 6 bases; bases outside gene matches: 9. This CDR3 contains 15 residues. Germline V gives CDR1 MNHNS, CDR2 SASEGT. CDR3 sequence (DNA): TGTGCCAGCAGTTTACTGACAGGGGAGGTTCAGCCCCAGCATTTT. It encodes CASSLLTGEVQPQHF.

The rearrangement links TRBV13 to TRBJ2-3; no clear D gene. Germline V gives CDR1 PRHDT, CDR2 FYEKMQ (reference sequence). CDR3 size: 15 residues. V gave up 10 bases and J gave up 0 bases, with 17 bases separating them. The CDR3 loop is CATTSMAGSTDTQYF. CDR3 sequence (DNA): TGTGCCACCACGTCCATGGCAGGTAGCACAGATACGCAGTATTTT.

The DNA for the CDR3 is TGTGCCAGCAGTGCTAACAGGGGGCAAAGCACAGATACGCAGTATTTT. Protein sequence: CASSANRGQSTDTQYF. The V call is TRBV6-1, the J call TRBJ2-3; 9 positions agree with TRBD1. With V trimmed by 4 bases and J by 0 bases, 5 bases remained unmatched. Germline CDR1 MNHNS, CDR2 SASEGT. The CDR3 runs 16 residues.

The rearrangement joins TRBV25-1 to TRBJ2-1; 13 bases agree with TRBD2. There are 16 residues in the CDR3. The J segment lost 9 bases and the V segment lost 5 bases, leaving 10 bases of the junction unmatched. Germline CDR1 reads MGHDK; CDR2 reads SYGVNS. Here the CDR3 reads CASSSSGTSGVGEQFF. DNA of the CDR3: TGTGCCAGCAGTTCTTCCGGGACTAGCGGGGTGGGTGAGCAGTTCTTC.

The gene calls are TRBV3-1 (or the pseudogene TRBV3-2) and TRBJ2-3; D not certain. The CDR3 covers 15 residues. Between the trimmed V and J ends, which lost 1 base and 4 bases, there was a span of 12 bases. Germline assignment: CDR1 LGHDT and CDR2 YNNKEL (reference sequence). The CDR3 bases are TGTGCCAGCAGCCAAGGGGCCAGCCCCCCAGATACGCAGTATTTT. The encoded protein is CASSQGASPPDTQYF.

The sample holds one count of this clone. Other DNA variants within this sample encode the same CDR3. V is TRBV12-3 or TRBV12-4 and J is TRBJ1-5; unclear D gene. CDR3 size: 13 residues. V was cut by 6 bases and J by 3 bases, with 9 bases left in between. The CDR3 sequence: CASSRDNNQPQHF. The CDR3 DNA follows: TGTGCCAGCAGCCGCGACAACAATCAGCCCCAGCATTTT.